Following are 7 T cell receptor beta chains from one sample sequenced in a study of T cell responses to AZD1222 COVID-19 vaccine. TCRdb's copy holds only in-frame clones and misses some; the assay was immunoSEQ multiplex PCR. Of some 90,000 clones listed, roughly 84% are singletons. The starting material was peripheral blood, obtained on day 0 of AZD1222 vaccination. The source of these receptors is an adult in good health.

The sample holds a few counts of this clone. The CDR3 sequence: CASSGTRAESQYF. As DNA, the CDR3 is TGTGCCAGCAGTGGGACTAGAGCAGAATCGCAGTATTTT. The chain couples TRBV2 to TRBJ2-3; 7 positions agree with TRBD2. Germline CDR1 and CDR2: SNHLY and FYNNEI. The CDR3 runs 13 residues. With 4 bases clipped from V and 10 bases from J, the junction kept 8 bases outside the gene matches. Based on the CDR3 plus reference TRBV2 and TRBJ2-3, the full variable domain is EPEVTQTPSHQVTQMGQEVILRCVPISNHLYFYWYRQILGQKVEFLVSFYNNEISEKSEIFDDQFSVERPDGSNFTLKIRSTKLEDSAMYFCASSGTRAESQYFGPGTRLTVL.

The CDR3 nucleotides read TGTGCCAGCAGCGTGTCCCGGACTAGCGGGTATAATGAGCAGTTCTTC. Translation gives CASSVSRTSGYNEQFF. The chain links TRBV9 to TRBJ2-1, with 11 bases aligning to TRBD2. The V gene end was trimmed by 2 bases and the J gene end by 7 bases; junction bases not matched to a gene: 8. CDR1 and CDR2 from the germline V gene are SGDLS and YYNGEE. The CDR3 loop spans 16 amino acids.

V and J are TRBV15 and TRBJ1-1; D call uncertain. V was cut by 0 bases and J by 8 bases, with 16 bases left in between. Germline V gene sequence: CDR1 LNHNV, CDR2 YYDKDF (reference sequence). The CDR3 covers 15 residues. CDR3 sequence: CATSRDGRGSPEAFF. Here the CDR3 DNA reads TGTGCCACCAGCAGAGATGGCCGGGGTTCGCCGGAAGCTTTCTTT.

This chain uses TRBV3-1 (or the pseudogene TRBV3-2) with TRBJ2-1; perhaps TRBD2 as D (6 bases). CDR1 and CDR2 (germline): LGHDT, YNNKEL (reference sequence). The CDR3 consists of 13 residues. V was cut by 4 bases and J by 8 bases, with 12 bases left in between. The CDR3 region has the DNA TGTGCCAGCAGCCCGGCGGGAATTTATGAGCAGTTCTTC. This codes for CASSPAGIYEQFF.

This clone was observed once. This sequence joins TRBV18 and TRBJ2-1, with 16 bases lining up with TRBD2. There are 16 residues in the CDR3. The germline gives CDR1 KGHSH, CDR2 LQKENI. Germline trimming cut 2 bases from V and 7 bases from J; bases unmatched to any gene: 2. CDR3 sequence: CASSPVGLAGGNEQFF. The CDR3 nucleotides read TGTGCCAGCTCACCAGTGGGACTAGCGGGGGGGAATGAGCAGTTCTTC.

V and J are TRBV5-8 and TRBJ2-1; 7 bases are shared with TRBD1. The CDR3 length is 15 residues. V lost 2 bases and J lost 5; bases outside the gene matches: 7. Germline CDR1 and CDR2: SGHTS and YDEGEE. CDR3 in DNA: TGTGCCAGCAGCTTCCCCGGGACAGTTAACAATGAGCAGTTCTTC. Its translation: CASSFPGTVNNEQFF.

The chain combines TRBV27 with TRBJ2-1; D unclear. V lost 5 bases and J 6 bases, leaving 14 bases between the germline ends. The CDR3 loop spans 14 amino acids. Germline loops: CDR1 MNHEY, CDR2 SMNVEV (reference sequence). The CDR3 bases are TGTGCCAGCAGTCTAAAAGGTAGTGGCAATGAGCAGTTCTTC. Translation gives CASSLKGSGNEQFF.